The entry that follows covers one T cell receptor beta chain sequence. Authors' methods: Junction-only sequences produced by ImmunoSEQ had no quality scores, so filtering differed. The assay was immunoSEQ multiplex PCR, and TCRdb's table has in-frame clones only and misses some. The DNA gave D and trimming, while V, J and clone size come from that table. Of some 2,000,000 clones in the sample, over 85% were seen once. The entry originates in a study of shared clonotypes between healthy human individuals. For the study at large: Ranging from 18 to 49 in age, donors were a couple of women and a few men.

Positively selected for CCR7, the CD45RO-negative cells used as naive CD8 cells excluded terminally differentiated effector memory CD45RA+ cells. Germline V gives CDR1 SEHNR, CDR2 FQNEAQ (reference sequence). V was trimmed by 2 bases and J by 5 bases, leaving 9 bases between them. The CDR3 length is 13 residues. The clonotype comes from a young man in good health. This chain joins TRBV7-9 and TRBJ2-5, with D perhaps TRBD1 or TRBD2 (5 bases each). The sample was naive CD8+ T cells sorted from blood. Here the CDR3 reads CASSLSGSETQYF. DNA for the CDR3: TGTGCCAGCAGCTTATCAGGGAGTGAGACCCAGTACTTC.